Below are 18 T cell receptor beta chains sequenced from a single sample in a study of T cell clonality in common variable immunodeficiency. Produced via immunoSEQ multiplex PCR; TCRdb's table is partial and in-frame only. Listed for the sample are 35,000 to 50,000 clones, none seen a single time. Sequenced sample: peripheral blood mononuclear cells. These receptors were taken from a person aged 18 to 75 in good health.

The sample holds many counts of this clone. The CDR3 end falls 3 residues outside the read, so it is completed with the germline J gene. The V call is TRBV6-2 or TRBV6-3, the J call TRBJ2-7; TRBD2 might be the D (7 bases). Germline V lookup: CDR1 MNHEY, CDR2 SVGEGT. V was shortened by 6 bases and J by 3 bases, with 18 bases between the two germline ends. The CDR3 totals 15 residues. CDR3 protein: CASSPLRGRFYEQYF. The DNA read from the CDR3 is TGTGCCAGCAGCCCCCTGCGGGGGCGGTTCTACGAG.

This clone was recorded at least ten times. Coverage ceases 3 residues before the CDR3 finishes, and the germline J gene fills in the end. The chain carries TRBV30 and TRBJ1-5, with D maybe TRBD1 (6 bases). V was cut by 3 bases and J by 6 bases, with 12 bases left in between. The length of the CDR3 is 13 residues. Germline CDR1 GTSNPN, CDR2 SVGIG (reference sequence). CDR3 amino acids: CAWSVRGSQPQHF. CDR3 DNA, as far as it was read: TGTGCCTGGAGCGTCAGGGGATCTCAGCCC.

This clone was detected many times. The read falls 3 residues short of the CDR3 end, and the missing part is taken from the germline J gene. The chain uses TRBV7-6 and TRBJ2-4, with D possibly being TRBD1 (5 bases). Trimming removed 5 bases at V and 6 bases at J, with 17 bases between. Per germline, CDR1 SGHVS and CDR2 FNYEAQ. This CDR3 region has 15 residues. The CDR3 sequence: CASSISDSALNIQYF. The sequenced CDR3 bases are TGTGCCAGCAGCATATCCGACAGCGCGCTAAACATT. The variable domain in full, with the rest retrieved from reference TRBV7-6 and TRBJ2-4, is GAGVSQSPRYKVTKRGQDVALRCDPISGHVSLYWYRQALGQGPEFLTYFNYEAQQDKSGLPNDRFSAERPEGSISTLTIQRTEQRDSAMYRCASSISDSALNIQYFGAGTRLSVL.

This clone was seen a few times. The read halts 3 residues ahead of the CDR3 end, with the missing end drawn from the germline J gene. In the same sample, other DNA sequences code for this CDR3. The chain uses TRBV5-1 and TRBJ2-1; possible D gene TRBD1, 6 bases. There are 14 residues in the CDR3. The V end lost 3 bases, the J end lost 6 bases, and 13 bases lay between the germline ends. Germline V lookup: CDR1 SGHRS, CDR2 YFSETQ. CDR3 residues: CASSSGQGSNEQFF. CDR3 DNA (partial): TGCGCCAGCAGCTCGGGGCAGGGGTCCAATGAG.

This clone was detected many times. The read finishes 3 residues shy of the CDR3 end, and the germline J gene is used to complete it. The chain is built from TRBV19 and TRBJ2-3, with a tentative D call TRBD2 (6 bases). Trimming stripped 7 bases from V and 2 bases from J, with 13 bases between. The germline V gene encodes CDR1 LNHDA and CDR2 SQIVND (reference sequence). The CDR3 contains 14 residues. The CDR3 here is CASKRAENTDTQYF. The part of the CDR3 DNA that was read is TGTGCCAGTAAGCGGGCCGAAAACACAGATACG.

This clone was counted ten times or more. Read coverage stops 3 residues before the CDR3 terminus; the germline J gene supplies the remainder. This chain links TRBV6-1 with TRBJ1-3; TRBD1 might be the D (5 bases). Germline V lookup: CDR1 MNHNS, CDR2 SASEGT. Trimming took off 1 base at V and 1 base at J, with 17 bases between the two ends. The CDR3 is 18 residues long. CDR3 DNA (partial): TGTGCCAGCAGTGAAGGGACCCGGGGGACCGCTTCTGGAAACACC. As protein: CASSEGTRGTASGNT. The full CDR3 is CASSEGTRGTASGNTIYF.

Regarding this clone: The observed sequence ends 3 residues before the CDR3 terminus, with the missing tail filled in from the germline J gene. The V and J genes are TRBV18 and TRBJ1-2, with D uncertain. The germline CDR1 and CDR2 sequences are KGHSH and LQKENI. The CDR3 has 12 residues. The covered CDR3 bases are TGTGCCAGCTCACCCTCCACAGATACC. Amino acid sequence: CASSPSTDT. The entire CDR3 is CASSPSTDTYTF.

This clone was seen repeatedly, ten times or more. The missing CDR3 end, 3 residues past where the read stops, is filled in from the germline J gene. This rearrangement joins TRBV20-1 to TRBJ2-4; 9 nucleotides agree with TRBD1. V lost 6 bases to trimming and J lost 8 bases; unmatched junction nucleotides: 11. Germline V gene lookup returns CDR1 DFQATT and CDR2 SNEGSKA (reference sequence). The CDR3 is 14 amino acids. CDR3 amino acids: CSARPPGTGYIQYF. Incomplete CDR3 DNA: TGCAGTGCGAGGCCACCCGGGACAGGGTACATT.

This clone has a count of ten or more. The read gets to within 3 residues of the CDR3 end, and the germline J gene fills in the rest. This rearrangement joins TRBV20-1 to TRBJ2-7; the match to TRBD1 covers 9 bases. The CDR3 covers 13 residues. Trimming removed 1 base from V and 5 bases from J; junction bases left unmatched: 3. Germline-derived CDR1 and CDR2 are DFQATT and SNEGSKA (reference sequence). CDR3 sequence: CSARGDRVHEQYF. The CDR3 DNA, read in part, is TGCAGTGCTAGAGGGGACAGGGTCCACGAG.

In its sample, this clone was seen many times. Partial CDR3 DNA: TGTGCCAGTACGACCGCCGCGGGGAGCAATCAGCCC. This encodes CASTTAAGSNQP. The entire CDR3 protein is CASTTAAGSNQPQHF. This chain connects TRBV19 to TRBJ1-5; no firm D call. Read data end 3 residues before the CDR3 end; the end is taken from the germline J gene. V was pared by 7 bases and J by 1 base, with 14 bases between. The CDR3 has 15 residues. Germline lookup yields CDR1 LNHDA and CDR2 SQIVND (reference sequence).

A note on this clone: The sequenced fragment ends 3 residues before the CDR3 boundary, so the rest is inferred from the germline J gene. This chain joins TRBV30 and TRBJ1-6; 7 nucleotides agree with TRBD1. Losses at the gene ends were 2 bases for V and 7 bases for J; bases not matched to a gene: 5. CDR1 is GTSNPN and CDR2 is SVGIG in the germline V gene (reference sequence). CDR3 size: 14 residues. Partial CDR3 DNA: TGTGCCTGGAGTCGGGACAGCCCAAATTCACCC. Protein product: CAWSRDSPNSP. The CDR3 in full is CAWSRDSPNSPLHF.

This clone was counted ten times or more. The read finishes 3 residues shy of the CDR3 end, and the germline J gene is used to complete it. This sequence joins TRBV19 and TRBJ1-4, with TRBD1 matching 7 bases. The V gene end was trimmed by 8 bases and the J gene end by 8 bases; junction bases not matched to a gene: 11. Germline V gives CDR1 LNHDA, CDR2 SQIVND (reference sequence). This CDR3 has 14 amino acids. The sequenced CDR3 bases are TGTGCCAGTGAACTACAGGGGTCAAGCGAAAAA. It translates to CASELQGSSEK. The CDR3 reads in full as CASELQGSSEKLFF.

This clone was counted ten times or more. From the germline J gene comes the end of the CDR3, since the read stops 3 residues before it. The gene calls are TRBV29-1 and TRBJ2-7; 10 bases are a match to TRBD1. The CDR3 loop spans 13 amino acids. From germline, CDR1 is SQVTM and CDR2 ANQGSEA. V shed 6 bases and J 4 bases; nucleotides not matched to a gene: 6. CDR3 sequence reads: CSVGQGRGYEQYF. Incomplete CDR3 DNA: TGCAGCGTGGGACAGGGGCGAGGGTACGAG.

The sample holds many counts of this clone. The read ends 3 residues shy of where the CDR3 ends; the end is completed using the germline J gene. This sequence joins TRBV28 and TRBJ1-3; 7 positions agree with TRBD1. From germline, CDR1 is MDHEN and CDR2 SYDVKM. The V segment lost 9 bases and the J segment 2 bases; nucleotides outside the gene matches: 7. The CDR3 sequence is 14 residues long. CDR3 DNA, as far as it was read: TGTGCCAGTCGGGACAGTTACCCTGGAAACACC. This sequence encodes CASRDSYPGNT. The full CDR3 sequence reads CASRDSYPGNTIYF.

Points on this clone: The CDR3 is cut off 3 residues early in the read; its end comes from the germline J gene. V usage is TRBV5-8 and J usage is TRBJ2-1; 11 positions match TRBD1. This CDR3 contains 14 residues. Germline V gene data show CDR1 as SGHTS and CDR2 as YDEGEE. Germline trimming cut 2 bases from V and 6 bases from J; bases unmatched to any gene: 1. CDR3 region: CASSFGTGGNEQFF. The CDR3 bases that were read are TGTGCCAGCAGCTTCGGGACAGGGGGCAATGAG.

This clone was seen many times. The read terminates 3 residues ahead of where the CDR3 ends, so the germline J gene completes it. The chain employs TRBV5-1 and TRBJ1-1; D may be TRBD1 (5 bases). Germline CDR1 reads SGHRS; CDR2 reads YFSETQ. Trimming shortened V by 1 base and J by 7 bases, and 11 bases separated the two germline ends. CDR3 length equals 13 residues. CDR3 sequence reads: CASSLIRVDEAFF. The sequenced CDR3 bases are TGCGCCAGCAGCTTGATCAGGGTGGATGAA.

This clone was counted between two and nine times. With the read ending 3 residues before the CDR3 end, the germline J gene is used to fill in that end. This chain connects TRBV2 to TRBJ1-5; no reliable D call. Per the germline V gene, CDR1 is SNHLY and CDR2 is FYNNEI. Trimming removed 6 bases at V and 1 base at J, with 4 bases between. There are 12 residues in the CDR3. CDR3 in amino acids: CASSLSNQPQHF. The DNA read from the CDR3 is TGTGCCAGCAGCCTGAGCAATCAGCCC.

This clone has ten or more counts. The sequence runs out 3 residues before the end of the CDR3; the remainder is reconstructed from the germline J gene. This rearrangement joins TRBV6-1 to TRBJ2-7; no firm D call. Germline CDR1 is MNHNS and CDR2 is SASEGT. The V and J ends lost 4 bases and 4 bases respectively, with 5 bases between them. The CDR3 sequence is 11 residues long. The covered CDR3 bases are TGTGCCAGCAGTGGCCTATACGAG. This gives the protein CASSGLYE. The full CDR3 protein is CASSGLYEQYF.